One and the same sample provided the 7 T cell receptor beta chains below, sequenced in a study of tumor-infiltrating lymphocytes in primary liver carcinoma. The study extracted blood RNA from unsorted whole blood and also extracted germline DNA. TCR beta cDNA came from approximately 490 ng total RNA, primed with a constant-region primer. Amplification in three nested multiplex PCR rounds with slightly modified ARM-PCR gave rise to TCR beta libraries. Use of TRBV1-TRBV30 forward primers with a C-beta reverse primer characterized the first two PCR rounds, which lasted 10 cycles each. TCRdb processed the multiplex PCR reads anew with MiXCR; each CDR3 protein has one entry. The sample includes just over 300,000 distinct CDR3 sequences, around three fifths of them seen just once. The sample comprised peripheral blood. The receptors were sampled from a woman in her 30s with primary liver carcinoma and hepatitis B virus infection.

A note on this clonotype: The germline gene is not matched at one end of the junction; a read error may be the cause. V and J are TRBV12-3 or TRBV12-4 and TRBJ1-3; a weak D match, TRBD1 (6 bases). The CDR3 spans 15 residues. Here the CDR3 reads CACSTTGSSGNTIYF. In DNA form, the CDR3 reads TGTGCCTGCAGCACGACAGGTAGCTCTGGAAACACCATATATTTT.

The chain joins TRBV11-2 to TRBJ2-1; D is undetermined. V lost 5 bases and J 2 bases, leaving 16 bases between the germline ends. Germline lookup yields CDR1 SGHAT and CDR2 FQNNGV. The CDR3 totals 16 residues. The CDR3 DNA reads as TGTGCCAGCAGCCTCACCCCTGCCCTAACCTACAATGAGCAGTTCTTC. Encoded protein: CASSLTPALTYNEQFF.

In regard to this clonotype: A junction end diverges from the germline sequence, so it may reflect a read error. This chain connects TRBV6-6 to TRBJ1-2, with D perhaps TRBD1 (6 bases). The length of the CDR3 is 15 residues. Germline CDR1 MNHNY, CDR2 SVGAGI (reference sequence). CDR3 bases: TGTGCCTGCAGTAAGGACAGAGGAGCGAACTATGGCTACACCTTC. Protein product: CACSKDRGANYGYTF.

At least ten counts were recorded for this clonotype. V usage is TRBV6-5 and J usage is TRBJ2-3, with 11 bases aligning to TRBD1. The CDR3 covers 15 residues. Losses at the gene ends were 6 bases for V and 2 bases for J; bases not matched to a gene: 4. Germline lookup yields CDR1 MNHEY and CDR2 SVGAGI. CDR3 region: CASRGTGGITDTQYF. The CDR3 nucleotides are TGTGCCAGCAGAGGGACAGGGGGGATCACAGATACGCAGTATTTT.

The chain carries TRBV11-3 and TRBJ2-7, with 8 bases fitting TRBD2. The CDR3 totals 15 residues. V lost 4 bases, J lost 7 bases, and 12 bases stayed unmatched. The germline gives CDR1 SGHNT, CDR2 YENEEA. This CDR3 is CASSSKTAGGGEQYF. The CDR3 DNA follows: TGTGCCAGCAGCTCGAAGACGGCCGGGGGGGGAGAGCAGTACTTC. The variable domain in full, completed from reference TRBV11-3 and TRBJ2-7, reads EAGVVQSPRYKIIEKKQPVAFWCNPISGHNTLYWYLQNLGQGPELLIRYENEEAVDDSQLPKDRFSAERLKGVDSTLKIQPAELGDSAVYLCASSSKTAGGGEQYFGPGTRLTVT.

Note on this clonotype: A read error may explain this, as a much larger clone is one base away. The chain has TRBV6-1 and TRBJ2-5; 7 nucleotides agree with TRBD2. V lost 7 bases and J lost 5; bases outside the gene matches: 16. The CDR3 contains 16 residues. Germline V gene sequence: CDR1 MNHNS, CDR2 SASEGT. CDR3 bases: TGTGCCAGCAATAAAGGACTAGTGGGAGGGCGGGAGACCCAGTACTTC. It specifies CASNKGLVGGRETQYF.

The chain recombines TRBV13 with TRBJ1-2; D may be TRBD1 (5 bases). Germline V CDR1 and CDR2: PRHDT, FYEKMQ (reference sequence). Trimming left V 5 bases short and J 11 bases short, with 15 bases between. The CDR3 length is 12 residues. The CDR3 region is CASSIQGGAYTF. The DNA of the CDR3 is TGTGCCAGCAGCATCCAGGGAGGGGCATACACCTTC. Together with reference TRBV13 and TRBJ1-2, the CDR3 gives the full variable domain: AAGVIQSPRHLIKEKRETATLKCYPIPRHDTVYWYQQGPGQDPQFLISFYEKMQSDKGSIPDRFSAQQFSDYHSELNMSSLELGDSALYFCASSIQGGAYTFGSGTRLTVV.